This T cell receptor (beta chain) was retrieved from a study of OX40 agonist ivuxolimab in advanced cancers. About the study: Melanoma, hepatocellular carcinoma, head and neck or renal cell cancer occurred in dose-escalation patients. Eligibility admitted prior anti-PD-1, anti-PD-L1 or anti-CTLA-4 therapy; 30% to 40% had some.

Germline V gene lookup returns CDR1 SQVTM and CDR2 ANQGSEA. V lost 7 bases, J lost 4 bases, and 10 bases stayed unmatched. The CDR3 extends over 15 amino acids. The method was immunoSEQ multiplex PCR; TCRdb's version includes in-frame clones alone and lacks a portion of them. The sample holds approximately 24,000 clones, less than 90% seen once. The rearrangement links TRBV29-1 to TRBJ2-1; the match to TRBD2 covers 10 bases. The material sequenced was CD4+ or CD8+ T cells sorted from blood, taken in a trial of the OX40 agonist ivuxolimab. The sequence derives from an adult with an advanced solid tumor such as melanoma, head and neck, liver or kidney cancer. The CDR3 DNA reads as TGCAGCGCCGCCAAAGGGACTAGCGAATACAATGAGCAGTTCTTC. Translating gives CSAAKGTSEYNEQFF.